One T cell receptor (beta chain) is described in this entry. Its specificity is unknown. Production of TCR cDNA was by 5'RACE template switching, which also added a universal primer site and UMIs. MiXCR was run by TCRdb on the 5' RACE reads, yielding one entry per CDR3 protein. The data hold more than 350,000 distinct CDR3 sequences, with around 10% observed a single time. The sample originates from a study of T cells after yellow fever vaccination. About the research overall: Each low-cell-number fraction was prepared by means of SMART-Seq v4 Ultra Low Input. Study findings and constraints: Among primary-vaccination clones, most reappeared after the booster, at just under 98% for CD4 and around 90% for CD8.

CDR1 and CDR2 from the germline V gene are LGHNA and YSLEER. The CDR3 consists of 14 residues. Trimming shortened V by 1 base and J by 7 bases, and 13 bases separated the two germline ends. The sequences come from PBMCs, collected on the day of the first yellow fever vaccination. This receptor was identified in a man between 18 and 35 years old who received the YFV17D yellow fever vaccine. The J gene is TRBJ1-2, the V gene TRBV4-3; no definite D call. This chain's CDR3 is CASSQAYRAGGYTF. The CDR3 region has the DNA TGCGCCAGCAGCCAAGCCTACCGGGCTGGTGGCTACACCTTC.